This T cell receptor beta chain appears in the sequencing data of a study of cytotoxic CD8 clonotypes in ibrutinib-treated CLL. A word on this clone: The antigen is not known.

TCRdb's copy holds only in-frame clones and misses some; the assay was immunoSEQ multiplex PCR. The data contain 200,000 or so clones, 75% to 80% of them singletons. Study results and limitations: Clonality went up at ibrutinib response and then declined back toward baseline at progression.

Trimming took 6 bases from V and 7 from J; bases not matched to a gene: 11. The CDR3 is 15 residues long. CDR1 is MDHEN and CDR2 is SYDVKM in the germline V gene. This TCR derives from a human donor with chronic lymphocytic leukemia. The rearrangement joins TRBV28 to TRBJ2-1; 8 bases match TRBD2. The specimen comprised PBMCs, sampled after 12 months of ibrutinib treatment. CDR3 bases: TGTGCCAGCAGGGTAGGACTAGCCCCCAGGAATGAGCAGTTCTTC. Translated: CASRVGLAPRNEQFF. Filled out from reference TRBV28 and TRBJ2-1, the complete variable domain reads DVKVTQSSRYLVKRTGEKVFLECVQDMDHENMFWYRQDPGLGLRLIYFSYDVKMKEKGDIPEGYSVSREKKERFSLILESASTNQTSMYLCASRVGLAPRNEQFFGPGTRLTVL.